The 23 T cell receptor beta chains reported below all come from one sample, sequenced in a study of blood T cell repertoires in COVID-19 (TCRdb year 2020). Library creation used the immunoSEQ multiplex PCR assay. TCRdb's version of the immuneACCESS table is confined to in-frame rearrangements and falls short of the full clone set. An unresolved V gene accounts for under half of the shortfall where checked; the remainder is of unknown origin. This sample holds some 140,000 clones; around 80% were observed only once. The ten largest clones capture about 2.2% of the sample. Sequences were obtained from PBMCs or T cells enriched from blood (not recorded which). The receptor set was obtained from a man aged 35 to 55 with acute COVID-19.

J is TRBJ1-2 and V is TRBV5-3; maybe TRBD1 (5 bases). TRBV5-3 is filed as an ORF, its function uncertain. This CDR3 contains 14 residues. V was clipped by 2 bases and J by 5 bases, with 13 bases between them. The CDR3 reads CARSFGHRFYGYTF. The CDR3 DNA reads TGTGCCAGAAGCTTTGGTCACAGGTTTTATGGCTACACCTTC.

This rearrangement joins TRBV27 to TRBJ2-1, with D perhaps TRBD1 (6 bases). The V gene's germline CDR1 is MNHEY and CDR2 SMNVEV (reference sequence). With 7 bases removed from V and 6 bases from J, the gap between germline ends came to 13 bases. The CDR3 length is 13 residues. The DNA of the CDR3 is TGTGCCAGCATCCAGGGGTCAGGCAATGAGCAGTTCTTC. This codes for CASIQGSGNEQFF.

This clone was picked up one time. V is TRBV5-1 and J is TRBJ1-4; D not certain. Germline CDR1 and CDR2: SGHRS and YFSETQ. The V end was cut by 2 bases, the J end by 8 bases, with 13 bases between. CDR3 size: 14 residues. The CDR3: CASSFGGVGEKLFF. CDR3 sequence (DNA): TGCGCCAGCAGCTTCGGCGGGGTAGGCGAAAAACTGTTTTTT.

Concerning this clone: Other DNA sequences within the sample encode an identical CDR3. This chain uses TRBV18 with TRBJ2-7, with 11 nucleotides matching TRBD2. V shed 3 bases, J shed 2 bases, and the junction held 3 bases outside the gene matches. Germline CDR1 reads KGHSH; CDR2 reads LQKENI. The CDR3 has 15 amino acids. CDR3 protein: CASSPGTSGTYEQYF. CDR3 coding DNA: TGTGCCAGCTCACCCGGGACTAGCGGAACCTACGAGCAGTACTTC.

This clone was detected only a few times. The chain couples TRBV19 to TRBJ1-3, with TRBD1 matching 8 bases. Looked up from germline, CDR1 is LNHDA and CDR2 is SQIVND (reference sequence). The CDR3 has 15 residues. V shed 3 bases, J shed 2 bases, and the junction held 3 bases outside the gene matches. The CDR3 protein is CASSILQGAGNTIYF. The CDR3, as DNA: TGTGCCAGTAGTATTTTACAGGGGGCTGGAAACACCATATATTTT. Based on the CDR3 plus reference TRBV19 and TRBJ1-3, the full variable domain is DGGITQSPKYLFRKEGQNVTLSCEQNLNHDAMYWYRQDPGQGLRLIYYSQIVNDFQKGDIAEGYSVSREKKESFPLTVTSAQKNPTAFYLCASSILQGAGNTIYFGEGSWLTVV.

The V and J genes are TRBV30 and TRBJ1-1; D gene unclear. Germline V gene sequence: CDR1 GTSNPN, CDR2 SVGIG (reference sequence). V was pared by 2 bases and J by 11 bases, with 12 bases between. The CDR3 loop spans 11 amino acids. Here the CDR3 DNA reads TGTGCCTGGAGTCTTGGAACAGTGGCTTTCTTT. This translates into CAWSLGTVAFF.

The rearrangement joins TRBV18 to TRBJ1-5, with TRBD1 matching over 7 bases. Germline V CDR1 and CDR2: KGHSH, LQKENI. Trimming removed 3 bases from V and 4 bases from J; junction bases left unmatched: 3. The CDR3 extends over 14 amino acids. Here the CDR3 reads CASSPPGGNQPQHF. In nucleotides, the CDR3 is TGTGCCAGCTCACCTCCAGGGGGGAATCAGCCCCAGCATTTT.

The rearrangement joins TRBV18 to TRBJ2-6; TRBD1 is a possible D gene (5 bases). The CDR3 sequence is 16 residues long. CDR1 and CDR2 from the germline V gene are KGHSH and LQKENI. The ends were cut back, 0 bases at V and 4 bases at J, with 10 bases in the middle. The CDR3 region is CASSPPGASGANVLTF. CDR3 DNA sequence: TGTGCCAGCTCACCACCTGGGGCGTCCGGGGCCAACGTCCTGACTTTC.

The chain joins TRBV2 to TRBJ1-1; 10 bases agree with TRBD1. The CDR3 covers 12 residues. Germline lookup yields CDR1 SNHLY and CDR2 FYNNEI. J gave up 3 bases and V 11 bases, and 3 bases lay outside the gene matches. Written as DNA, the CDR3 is TGTGCCGGGACAGGGGCTGACACTGAAGCTTTCTTT. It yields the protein CAGTGADTEAFF.

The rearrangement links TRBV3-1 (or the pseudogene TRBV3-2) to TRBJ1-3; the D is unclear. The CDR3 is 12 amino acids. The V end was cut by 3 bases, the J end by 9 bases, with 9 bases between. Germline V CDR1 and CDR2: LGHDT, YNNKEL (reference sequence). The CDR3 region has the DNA TGTGCCAGCAGCCAGGAGACTGCCACCATATATTTT. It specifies CASSQETATIYF.

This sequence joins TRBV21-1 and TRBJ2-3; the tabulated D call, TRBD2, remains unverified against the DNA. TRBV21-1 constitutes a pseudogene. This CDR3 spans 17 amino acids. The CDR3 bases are TGTGCCAGCAGACGAACCGGGACTAGCGGGAGTGTAGATACGCAGTATTTT. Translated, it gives CASRRTGTSGSVDTQYF.

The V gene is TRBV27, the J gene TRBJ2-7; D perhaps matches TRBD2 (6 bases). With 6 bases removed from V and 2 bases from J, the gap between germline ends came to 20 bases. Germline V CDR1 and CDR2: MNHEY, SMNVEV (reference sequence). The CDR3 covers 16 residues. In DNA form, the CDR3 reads TGTGCCAGCAGCCCGCGATCAGGGAGGAGGCCCTACGAGCAGTACTTC. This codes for CASSPRSGRRPYEQYF.

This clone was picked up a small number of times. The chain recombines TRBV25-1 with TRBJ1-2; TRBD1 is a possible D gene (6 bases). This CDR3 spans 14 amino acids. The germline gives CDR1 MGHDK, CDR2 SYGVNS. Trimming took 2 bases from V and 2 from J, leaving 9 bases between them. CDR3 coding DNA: TGTGCCAGCAGTGAACAGGGGAACAACTATGGCTACACCTTC. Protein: CASSEQGNNYGYTF.

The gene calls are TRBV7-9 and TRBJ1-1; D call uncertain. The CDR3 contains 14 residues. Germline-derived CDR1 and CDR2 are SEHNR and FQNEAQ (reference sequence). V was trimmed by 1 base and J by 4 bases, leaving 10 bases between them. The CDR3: CASSLGSRLTEAFF. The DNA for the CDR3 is TGTGCCAGCAGCTTAGGAAGCAGACTCACTGAAGCTTTCTTT.

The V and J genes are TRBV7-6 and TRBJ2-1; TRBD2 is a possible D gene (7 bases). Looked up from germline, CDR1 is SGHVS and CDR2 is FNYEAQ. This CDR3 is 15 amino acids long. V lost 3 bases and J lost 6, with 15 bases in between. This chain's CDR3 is CASSFGGGNLNEQFF. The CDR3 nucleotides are TGTGCCAGCAGCTTTGGCGGGGGCAACCTCAATGAGCAGTTCTTC.

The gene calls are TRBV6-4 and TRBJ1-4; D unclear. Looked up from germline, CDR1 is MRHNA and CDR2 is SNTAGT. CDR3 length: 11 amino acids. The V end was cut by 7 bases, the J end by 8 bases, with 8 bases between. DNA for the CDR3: TGTGCCAGCAACCGCGGGGAAAAACTGTTTTTT. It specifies CASNRGEKLFF.

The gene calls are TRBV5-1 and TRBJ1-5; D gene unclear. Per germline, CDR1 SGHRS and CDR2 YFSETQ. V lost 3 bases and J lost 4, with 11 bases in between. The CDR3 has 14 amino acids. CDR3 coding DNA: TGCGCCAGCAGCTCCGGAGCTAGTAATCAGCCCCAGCATTTT. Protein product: CASSSGASNQPQHF.

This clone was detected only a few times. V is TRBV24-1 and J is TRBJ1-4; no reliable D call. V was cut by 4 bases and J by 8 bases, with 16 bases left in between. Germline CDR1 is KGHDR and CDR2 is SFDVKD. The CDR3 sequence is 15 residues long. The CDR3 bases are TGTGCCACCAGTGACAACACGCGAGGAGGCGAAAAACTGTTTTTT. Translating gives CATSDNTRGGEKLFF.

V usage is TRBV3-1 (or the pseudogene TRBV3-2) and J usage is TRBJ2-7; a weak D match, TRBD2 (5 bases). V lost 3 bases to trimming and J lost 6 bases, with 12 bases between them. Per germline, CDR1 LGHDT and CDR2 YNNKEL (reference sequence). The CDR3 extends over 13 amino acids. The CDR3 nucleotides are TGTGCCAGCAGCCAGGACTCTCATCGCGAGCAGTACTTC. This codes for CASSQDSHREQYF.

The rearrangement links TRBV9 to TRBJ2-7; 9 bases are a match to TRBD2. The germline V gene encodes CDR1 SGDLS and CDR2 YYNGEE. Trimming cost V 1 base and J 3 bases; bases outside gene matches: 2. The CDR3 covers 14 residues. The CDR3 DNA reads TGTGCCAGCAGCGTATCTAGCGGGAACTACGAGCAGTACTTC. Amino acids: CASSVSSGNYEQYF.

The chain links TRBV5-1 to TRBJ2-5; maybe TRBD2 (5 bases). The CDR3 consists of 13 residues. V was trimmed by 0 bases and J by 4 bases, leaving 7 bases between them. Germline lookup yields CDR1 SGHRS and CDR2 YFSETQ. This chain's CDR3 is CASSLAGRETQYF. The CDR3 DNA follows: TGCGCCAGCAGCTTGGCGGGGAGAGAGACCCAGTACTTC.

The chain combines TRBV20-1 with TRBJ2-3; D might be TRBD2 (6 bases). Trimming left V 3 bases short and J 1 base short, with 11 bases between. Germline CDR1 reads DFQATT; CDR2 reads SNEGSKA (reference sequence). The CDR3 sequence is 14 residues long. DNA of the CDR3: TGCAGTGCTAGTCAGGCTAGCGGCACAGATACGCAGTATTTT. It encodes CSASQASGTDTQYF.

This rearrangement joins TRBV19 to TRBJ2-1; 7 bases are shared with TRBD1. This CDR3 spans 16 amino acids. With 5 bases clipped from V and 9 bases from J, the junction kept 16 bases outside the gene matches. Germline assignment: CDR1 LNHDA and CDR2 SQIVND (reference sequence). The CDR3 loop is CASSLPRGGGWSEQFF. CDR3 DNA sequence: TGTGCCAGTAGTTTACCGAGAGGGGGCGGGTGGAGTGAGCAGTTCTTC.